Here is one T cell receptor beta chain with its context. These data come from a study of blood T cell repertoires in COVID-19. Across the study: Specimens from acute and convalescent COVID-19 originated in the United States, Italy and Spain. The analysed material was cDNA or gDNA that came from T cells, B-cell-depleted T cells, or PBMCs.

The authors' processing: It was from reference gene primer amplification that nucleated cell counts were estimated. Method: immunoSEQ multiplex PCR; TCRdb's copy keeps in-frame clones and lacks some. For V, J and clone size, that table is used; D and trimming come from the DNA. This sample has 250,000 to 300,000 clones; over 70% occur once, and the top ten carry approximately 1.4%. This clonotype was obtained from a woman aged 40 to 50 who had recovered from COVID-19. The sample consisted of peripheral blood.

The CDR3, as DNA: TGTGCCAGCATCCGCTCGGCGGGACAGGCTCGTGAAAAACTGTTTTTT. It specifies CASIRSAGQAREKLFF. The chain links TRBV5-6 to TRBJ1-4; 8 nucleotides agree with TRBD1. The CDR3 extends over 16 amino acids. V trimming: 6 bases; J trimming: 7 bases; junction bases outside the gene matches: 14. Germline V gives CDR1 SGHDT, CDR2 YYEEEE.